Below, one T cell receptor beta chain is given with its context. Trimming removed 7 bases at V and 4 bases at J, with 10 bases between. The CDR3 extends over 12 amino acids. The germline V gene encodes CDR1 LNHDA and CDR2 SQIVND (reference sequence). This sample is part of a study of blood T cell repertoires in COVID-19. Background on the study: Whether acute or convalescent, the COVID-19 samples came from the United States, Italy and Spain.

Produced via immunoSEQ multiplex PCR; TCRdb's table is partial and in-frame only. The repertoire holds over 70,000 clones, with over 80% as singletons. The specimen sequenced was peripheral blood. The V call is TRBV19, the J call TRBJ1-2; no firm D call. The origin of this receptor is a human donor in a cohort sampled during active COVID-19. CDR3 bases: TGTGCCAGTACAGAAAATCTCTATGGCTACACCTTC. Protein: CASTENLYGYTF. Full variable domain (remainder filled in from reference TRBV19 and TRBJ1-2): DGGITQSPKYLFRKEGQNVTLSCEQNLNHDAMYWYRQDPGQGLRLIYYSQIVNDFQKGDIAEGYSVSREKKESFPLTVTSAQKNPTAFYLCASTENLYGYTFGSGTRLTVV.